The entry below describes one TCR beta chain. Its specificity is unknown. Germline V gene sequence: CDR1 SGDLS, CDR2 YYNGEE. V lost 1 base to trimming and J lost 4 bases, with 17 bases between them. The CDR3 spans 17 residues. This specimen belongs to a study of T cell responses to AZD1222 COVID-19 vaccine. Turning to the study itself: Pooling of second doses given at about 4 or about 12 weeks was done. General observations from the study: Clonal diversity may have been underestimated in mostly white British donors. Spike-specific TCR breadth and depth were elevated following two AZD1222 doses. Per reports, nearly half of all spike-specific TCRs target regions that are unmutated in variants.

TCRdb keeps only in-frame clones here, not all; method: immunoSEQ multiplex PCR. The sample records over 150,000 clones, around 90% being singletons. The sequence came from an adult in good health. The rearrangement joins TRBV9 to TRBJ2-2; D may be TRBD2 (6 bases). The sequencing used peripheral blood, collected on day 0 of AZD1222 vaccination. In nucleotides, the CDR3 is TGTGCCAGCAGCGTAAGAGCCAGCGGGTCCACCACCGGGGAGCTGTTTTTT. Translation gives CASSVRASGSTTGELFF.